This T cell receptor (beta chain) originates from a study of cytomegalovirus exposure and HLA in healthy donors. Study in general: Unique TCRs from HLA-typed donors, 65 million to 85 million of them, were held in an early data release.

Trimming removed 4 bases from V and 5 bases from J, with 11 bases in between. Germline V lookup: CDR1 SGHTA, CDR2 FQGNSA. The CDR3 has 13 amino acids. In the PCR, 60 Vbeta and 13 Jbeta primers were used. Data came from immunoSEQ multiplex PCR; TCRdb stores just in-frame clones and leaves some out. The sample lists about 170,000 clones, under 90% occurring once. The clonotype comes from a man aged 30 to 45 in good health and CMV-seropositive. The chain joins TRBV7-2 to TRBJ2-5; perhaps TRBD2 as D (5 bases). Sequences were obtained from PBMCs. In nucleotides, the CDR3 is TGTGCCAGCAGCTCGGCTTGGAGGGAGACCCAGTACTTC. Translated: CASSSAWRETQYF.